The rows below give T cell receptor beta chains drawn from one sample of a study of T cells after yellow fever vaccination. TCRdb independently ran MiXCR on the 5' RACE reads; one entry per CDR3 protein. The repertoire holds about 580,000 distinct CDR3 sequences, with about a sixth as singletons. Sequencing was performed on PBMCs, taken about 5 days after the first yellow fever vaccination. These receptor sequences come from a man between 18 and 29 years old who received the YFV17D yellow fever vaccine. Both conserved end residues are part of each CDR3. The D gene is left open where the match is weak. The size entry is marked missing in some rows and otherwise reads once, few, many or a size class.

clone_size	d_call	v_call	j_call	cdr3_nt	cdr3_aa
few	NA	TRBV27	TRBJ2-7	TGTGCCAGCAGTTTTTTCGCCTCGCACCGCTACGAGCAGTACTTC	CASSFFASHRYEQYF
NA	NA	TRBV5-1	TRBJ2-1	TGCGCCAGCCAGCCGGTTAGCGGTACCAATGTGCAGTTCTTC	CASQPVSGTNVQFF
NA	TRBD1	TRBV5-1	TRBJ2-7	TGCGCCAGCAGCTTGTGGCAGGGGGCCCTTTTGAAGCCGGGGCAGTACTTC	CASSLWQGALLKPGQYF
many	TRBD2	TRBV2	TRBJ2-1	TGTGCCAGCGATGATCCGGGACTAGCGTCCAACAATGAGCAGTTCTTC	CASDDPGLASNNEQFF
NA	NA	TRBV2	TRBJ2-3	TGTGCCAGCAGTGAAAGGGCCGCGTTGGATACGCAGTATTTT	CASSERAALDTQYF
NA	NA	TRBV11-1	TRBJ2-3	TGTGCCAGCAGCTTACGCAGGAGCACAGATACGCAGTATTTT	CASSLRRSTDTQYF
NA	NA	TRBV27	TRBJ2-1	TGTGCCAGCAGTTTATCGCCGGAGGGGGTCCGGGGACTCTATGAGCAGTTCTTC	CASSLSPEGVRGLYEQFF
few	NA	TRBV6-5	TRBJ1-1	TGTGCCAGCAGCGGTACAGGGTCTCGTCTGGAAGCTTTCTTT	CASSGTGSRLEAFF
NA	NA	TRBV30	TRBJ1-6	TGTGCCTGGGAGGGGAGCCCTAATTCACCCCTCCACTTT	CAWEGSPNSPLHF
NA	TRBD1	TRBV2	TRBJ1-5	TGTGCCAGCAGCATCACAGGGGGCGCGGGACAGCCCCAGCATTTT	CASSITGGAGQPQHF
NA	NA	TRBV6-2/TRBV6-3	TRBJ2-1	TGTGCCAGCATGGATCTGAGCTCCTACAATGAGCAGTTCTTC	CASMDLSSYNEQFF
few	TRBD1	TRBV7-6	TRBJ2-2	TGTGCCAGCAGCCGCCGGGACAGGGGGAACGGGGAGCTGTTTTTT	CASSRRDRGNGELFF
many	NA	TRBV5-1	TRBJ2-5	TGCGCCAGCAGCTTGGCCAAGGAGACCCAGTACTTC	CASSLAKETQYF
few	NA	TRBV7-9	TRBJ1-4	TGTGCCAGCAGCCTCAAGAGGGGAGTATCGGAAAAACTGTTTTTT	CASSLKRGVSEKLFF
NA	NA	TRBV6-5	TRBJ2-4	TGTGCCAGCAGTTACTCGAGTCCGACCACGAGAGCCATTCAGTACTTC	CASSYSSPTTRAIQYF
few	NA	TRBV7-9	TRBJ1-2	TGTGCCAGCAGCCCGGACATGATCTATGGCTACACCTTC	CASSPDMIYGYTF
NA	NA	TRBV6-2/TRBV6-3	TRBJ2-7	TGTGCCAGCAGTTACTTCCTCGAGCATTACTTC	CASSYFLEHYF
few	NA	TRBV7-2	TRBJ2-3	TGTGCCAGCAGCTTCCCCGGGGGAAGGTGGACAGATACGCAGTATTTT	CASSFPGGRWTDTQYF
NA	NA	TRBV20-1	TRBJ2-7	TGCAGTGCCTGGGGCAGCCCCTACGAGCAGTACTTC	CSAWGSPYEQYF